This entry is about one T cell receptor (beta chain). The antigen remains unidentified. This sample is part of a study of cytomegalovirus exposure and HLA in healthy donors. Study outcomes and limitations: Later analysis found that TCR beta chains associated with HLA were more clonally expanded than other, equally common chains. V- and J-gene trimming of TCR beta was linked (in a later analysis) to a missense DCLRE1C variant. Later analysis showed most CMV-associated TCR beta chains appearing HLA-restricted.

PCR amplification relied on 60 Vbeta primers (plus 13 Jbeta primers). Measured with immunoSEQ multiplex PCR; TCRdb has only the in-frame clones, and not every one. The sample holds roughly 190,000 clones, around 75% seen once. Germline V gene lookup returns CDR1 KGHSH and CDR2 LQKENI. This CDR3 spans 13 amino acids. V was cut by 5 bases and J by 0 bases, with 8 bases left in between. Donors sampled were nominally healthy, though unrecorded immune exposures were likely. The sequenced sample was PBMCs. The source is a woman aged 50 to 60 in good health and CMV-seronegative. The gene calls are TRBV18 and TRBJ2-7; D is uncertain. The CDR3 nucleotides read TGTGCCAGCTCAGAGGCAGCCTCCTACGAGCAGTACTTC. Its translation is CASSEAASYEQYF.